Below are 8 T cell receptor beta chains sequenced from a single sample in a study of blood T cell repertoires in COVID-19. TCRdb keeps only in-frame clones here, not all; method: immunoSEQ multiplex PCR. The sample consists of some 190,000 clones, 84% of them appearing once. The specimen sequenced was peripheral blood. The receptor source for this set is a woman older than 75 with COVID-19, enrolled during active disease.

This clone was seen only a few times. The V and J genes are TRBV19 and TRBJ1-2, with 10 bases matching TRBD1. Germline CDR1 is LNHDA and CDR2 is SQIVND (reference sequence). This CDR3 is built from 14 residues. V lost 1 base to trimming and J lost 4 bases; unmatched junction nucleotides: 0. The CDR3 region has the DNA TGTGCCAGTAGTATAGGGACAGGGGGCTATGGCTACACCTTC. Protein product: CASSIGTGGYGYTF.

The gene calls are TRBV2 and TRBJ2-5; TRBD1 might be the D (5 bases). There are 15 residues in the CDR3. Germline V gene sequence: CDR1 SNHLY, CDR2 FYNNEI. V dropped 3 bases and J dropped 0 bases, with 11 bases sitting between them. CDR3 sequence (DNA): TGTGCCAGCAGTGACAGGGTACTATACCAAGAGACCCAGTACTTC. Amino acids: CASSDRVLYQETQYF.

On this clone itself: Other DNA sequences in this specimen translate into the identical CDR3. V gene TRBV5-1 combines with J gene TRBJ1-1; TRBD1 matches at 9 bases. Germline V gene lookup returns CDR1 SGHRS and CDR2 YFSETQ. Germline trimming cut 4 bases from V and 1 base from J; bases unmatched to any gene: 5. The CDR3 totals 15 residues. CDR3 bases: TGCGCCAGCAGCCCACAGGGGGCTGGGAACACTGAAGCTTTCTTT. Translating gives CASSPQGAGNTEAFF.

This chain uses TRBV5-4 with TRBJ2-7, with D perhaps TRBD1 (6 bases). Germline lookup yields CDR1 SGHNT and CDR2 YYREEE (reference sequence). The CDR3 is 14 residues long. Trimming stripped 1 base from V and 1 base from J, with 9 bases between. The CDR3 DNA sequence: TGTGCCAGCAGCTTGCAGGGGCGGTCCTACGAGCAGTACTTC. It encodes CASSLQGRSYEQYF.

The table lists this clone with a count of one. The V and J genes are TRBV7-9 and TRBJ1-2, with TRBD1 as a possible D gene (6 bases). Trimming removed 4 bases at V and 8 bases at J, with 11 bases between. The germline CDR1 and CDR2 sequences are SEHNR and FQNEAQ (reference sequence). This CDR3 spans 12 amino acids. The CDR3 protein is CASSSDSRGYTF. CDR3 in DNA: TGTGCCAGCAGCTCGGACAGTAGAGGCTACACCTTC.

This chain connects TRBV28 to TRBJ2-3; D is unclear. The CDR3 contains 13 residues. Germline CDR1 is MDHEN and CDR2 is SYDVKM. V was cut by 8 bases and J by 2 bases, with 11 bases left in between. The CDR3 spells CASGRGDTDTQYF. The DNA of the CDR3 is TGTGCCAGCGGCCGCGGAGACACAGATACGCAGTATTTT.

The chain is built from TRBV5-6 and TRBJ1-3; maybe TRBD1 (5 bases). V was trimmed by 7 bases and J by 0 bases, leaving 14 bases between them. CDR1 is SGHDT and CDR2 is YYEEEE in the germline V gene. The length of the CDR3 is 15 residues. The CDR3 DNA reads TGTGCCAGCTCCCCCCCCGGGGGCTCTGGAAACACCATATATTTT. Translated: CASSPPGGSGNTIYF.

CDR3 in DNA: TGTGCCAGCAGCTCCCTTCACAGGGGCCAAGAGACCCAGTACTTC. Amino acid sequence: CASSSLHRGQETQYF. The chain carries TRBV6-5 and TRBJ2-5; 7 bases fit TRBD1. Trimming removed 6 bases from V and 1 base from J; junction bases left unmatched: 8. Germline-derived CDR1 and CDR2 are MNHEY and SVGAGI. The CDR3 spans 15 residues.